This TCR beta chain emerged from a study of T cell responses to AZD1222 COVID-19 vaccine. Study context: Second-dose groups at about 4 or about 12 weeks were pooled. Overall study results and limits: Clonal diversity may have been underestimated, and the donors were mostly white British, with more females than males. Nearly half of the spike-specific TCRs reportedly recognize variant regions that carry no mutations. Samples come after the peak T cell response, not at day 14.

A word on this clone: As yet, its antigen is unknown.

V lost 6 bases and J lost 4; bases outside the gene matches: 5. The germline gives CDR1 SGHTA, CDR2 FQGNSA. The CDR3 runs to 16 residues. Measured with immunoSEQ multiplex PCR; TCRdb has only the in-frame clones, and not every one. The sample holds around 84,000 clones, 86% seen once. This TCR was recovered from an adult in good health. The genes are TRBV7-2 and TRBJ2-1, with 14 bases matching TRBD2. The source material was peripheral blood, sampled on day 0 of AZD1222 vaccination. CDR3 DNA: TGTGCCAGCAGACCGACTAGCGGGGGGGATTACAATGAGCAGTTCTTC. Its protein product is CASRPTSGGDYNEQFF.